The 5 T cell receptor beta chains reported below all come from one sample, sequenced in a study of vaccination and CD4 T cells after COVID-19 (dated by TCRdb to between 2021 and 2022). No cognate antigen is known for these TCRs. The treatment or condition label, read with the paper, signifies: approximately 9-day PBMC culture with coronavirus spike peptide pools or control peptides (ViraFEST assay). The library was generated by PCR. TCRdb lists the instrument as Illumina iSeq 100. DNA from cultured CD4+ T cells was subjected to TCR sequencing with the Oncomine TCR Beta short-read assay at the Johns Hopkins FTIC core. TCRdb's own reprocessing of the public reads used fastp at Q25 and MiXCR and kept productive beta chains. CDR3 protein sequences are deduplicated, and each keeps its most common genes and DNA. This sample lists roughly 18,000 distinct CDR3 sequences; roughly 52% were detected once. The ten largest make up about 7.4% of the sample.

The sample was CD4+ T cells from blood, cultured in vitro. The receptor source for this set is a human donor who had recovered from COVID-19.

The rearrangement links TRBV10-3 to TRBJ1-1; D gene uncertain. V lost 5 bases and J 2 bases, leaving 9 bases between the germline ends. Per the germline V gene, CDR1 is ENHRY and CDR2 is SYGVKD. The CDR3 extends over 13 amino acids. CDR3 DNA: TGTGCCATCAGTCAGGACTTTAACACTGAAGCTTTCTTT. Its protein is CAISQDFNTEAFF.

The chain links TRBV30 to TRBJ1-2; D not resolved. There are 10 residues in the CDR3. Per the germline V gene, CDR1 is GTSNPN and CDR2 is SVGIG (reference sequence). The V end lost 5 bases, the J end lost 4 bases, and 5 bases lay between the germline ends. The DNA for the CDR3 is TGTGCCTGGGGAGGCTATGGCTACACCTTC. Translated: CAWGGYGYTF.

This clonotype showed up just a few times. The rearrangement joins TRBV6-2 or TRBV6-3 to TRBJ1-5; the match to TRBD1 covers 8 bases. The CDR3 sequence is 15 residues long. With 5 bases clipped from V and 0 bases from J, the junction kept 3 bases outside the gene matches. The germline CDR1 and CDR2 sequences are MNHEY and SVGEGT. The CDR3 loop reads CASSRGQGSNQPQHF. The CDR3 DNA is TGTGCCAGCAGTCGAGGACAGGGTAGCAATCAGCCCCAGCATTTT.

This chain links TRBV7-9 with TRBJ2-3; D might be TRBD1 (6 bases). From germline, CDR1 is SEHNR and CDR2 FQNEAQ (reference sequence). The CDR3 runs to 15 residues. The V and J ends lost 1 base and 6 bases respectively, with 14 bases between them. The CDR3 nucleotides read TGTGCCAGCAGCTTAGAAAGGGGAAGGGGGGATACGCAGTATTTT. It yields the protein CASSLERGRGDTQYF.

This clonotype was found a few times. The chain employs TRBV7-8 and TRBJ2-3, with a weak D call TRBD2 (5 bases). CDR1 is SGHVS and CDR2 is FQNEAQ in the germline V gene. CDR3 length: 13 amino acids. Between the trimmed V and J ends, which lost 3 bases and 14 bases, there was a span of 18 bases. The CDR3 region has the DNA TGTGCCAGCAGCTTTAGCGATGACGGAGCTAGGTATTTT. Its protein product is CASSFSDDGARYF.